This T cell receptor beta chain was retrieved from a study of shared clonotypes between healthy human individuals. Study-level points and caveats: Non-shared clonotypes showed lower generation probabilities than clonotypes common to all four donors. Generally, naive subsets came out with larger estimated richness than memory subsets.

Trimming took 1 base from V and 1 from J; bases not matched to a gene: 6. Germline V gene lookup returns CDR1 SGHNT and CDR2 YENEEA. This CDR3 is built from 16 residues. The sorted-subset replicate PCRs were given about 210 ng DNA, which is about 29,000 T cell genomes. In the source study's methods: Filtering differed for immunoSEQ, which gave only junction sequences without quality scores. The assay was immunoSEQ multiplex PCR, and TCRdb's table has in-frame clones only and misses some. For V, J and clone size, that table is used; D and trimming come from the DNA. The data contain a few million clones, 95% of them singletons. Of note for this clone: The target antigen is unknown.

The chain is built from TRBV11-3 and TRBJ2-5; 7 bases line up with TRBD2. Sequences were obtained from naive CD4+ T cells sorted from blood. The sample's subset: CD45RA+ positively selected. The receptor was isolated from a man aged 18 to 29 in good health. The CDR3 loop reads CASSLVSGGGQETQYF. The CDR3 region has the DNA TGTGCCAGCAGCTTAGTCTCCGGCGGGGGCCAAGAGACCCAGTACTTC.